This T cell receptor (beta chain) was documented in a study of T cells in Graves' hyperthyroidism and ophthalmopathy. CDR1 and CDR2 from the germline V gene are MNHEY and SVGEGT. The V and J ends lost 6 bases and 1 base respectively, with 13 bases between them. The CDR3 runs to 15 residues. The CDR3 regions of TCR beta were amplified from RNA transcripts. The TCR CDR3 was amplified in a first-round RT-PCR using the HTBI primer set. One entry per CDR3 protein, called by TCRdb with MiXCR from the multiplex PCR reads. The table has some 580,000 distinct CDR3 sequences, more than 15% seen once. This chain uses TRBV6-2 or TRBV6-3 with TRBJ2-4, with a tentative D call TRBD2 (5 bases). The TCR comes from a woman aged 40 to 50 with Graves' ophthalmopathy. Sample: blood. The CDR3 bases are TGTGCCAGCAGCCCTACGGGGAAGGCCAAAAACATTCAGTACTTC. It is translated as CASSPTGKAKNIQYF.